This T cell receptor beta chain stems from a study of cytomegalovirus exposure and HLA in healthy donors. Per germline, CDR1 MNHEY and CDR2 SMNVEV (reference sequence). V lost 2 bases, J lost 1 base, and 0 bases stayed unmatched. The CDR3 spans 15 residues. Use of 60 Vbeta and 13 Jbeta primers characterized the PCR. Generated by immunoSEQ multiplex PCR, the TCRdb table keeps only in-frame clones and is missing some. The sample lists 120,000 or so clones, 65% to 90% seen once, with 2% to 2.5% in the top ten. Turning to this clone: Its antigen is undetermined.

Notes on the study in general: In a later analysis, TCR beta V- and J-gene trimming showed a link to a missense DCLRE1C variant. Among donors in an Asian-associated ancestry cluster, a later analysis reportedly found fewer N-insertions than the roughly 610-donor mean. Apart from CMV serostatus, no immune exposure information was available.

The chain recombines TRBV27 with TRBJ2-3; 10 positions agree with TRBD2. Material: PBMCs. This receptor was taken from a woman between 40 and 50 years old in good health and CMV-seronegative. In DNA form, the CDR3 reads TGTGCCAGCAGTTTACTAGCGGGGGGCACAGATACGCAGTATTTT. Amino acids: CASSLLAGGTDTQYF.